These 17 T cell receptor beta chains originate from one sample sequenced in a study of post-analysis software for immune sequencing data. Study-wide results and caveats: In patients, roughly five TRBV segments were more frequent than in controls, with TRBV5-6, TRBV5-1 and TRBV20-1 among them.

Their antigens are not known. Unique molecular identifiers featured in each of the TCR beta cDNA libraries. TCRdb itself ran the PCR reads through MiXCR, one entry per CDR3 protein. The data hold hundreds of thousands of distinct CDR3 sequences, with roughly 45% observed a single time. Material: blood. These receptors all stem from a girl between 10 and 17 years old with multiple sclerosis.

The table lists this clonotype with a few counts. This chain connects TRBV5-1 to TRBJ2-1, with D possibly TRBD2 on 5 matching bases. This CDR3 is built from 14 residues. Germline-derived CDR1 and CDR2 are SGHRS and YFSETQ. Deletions cut 3 bases from V and 0 bases from J, with 7 bases between. This CDR3 reads CASSWESSYNEQFF. CDR3 DNA sequence: TGCGCCAGCAGCTGGGAGAGCTCCTACAATGAGCAGTTCTTC.

This clonotype was seen many times. The J gene is TRBJ1-1, the V gene TRBV6-5; D gene unclear. Trimming removed 0 bases from V and 4 bases from J, with 15 bases in between. This CDR3 is built from 16 residues. From germline, CDR1 is MNHEY and CDR2 SVGAGI. The CDR3 DNA is TGTGCCAGCAGTTACTCCCAAATGATGGGAGGCACTGAAGCTTTCTTT. Translated, it gives CASSYSQMMGGTEAFF.

This chain's CDR3 is CSAREPTGGLNQPQHF. CDR3 bases: TGCAGTGCTAGGGAACCGACAGGGGGCCTCAATCAGCCCCAGCATTTT. V usage is TRBV20-1 and J usage is TRBJ1-5, with 10 bases aligning to TRBD1. CDR1 DFQATT and CDR2 SNEGSKA come from the germline V gene (reference sequence). V lost 3 bases and J lost 3; bases outside the gene matches: 8. The CDR3 totals 16 residues.

The genes are TRBV2 and TRBJ2-1; 7 nucleotides match TRBD1. J lost 9 bases, V lost 7 bases, and 3 bases had no gene match. CDR1 is SNHLY, CDR2 FYNNEI, per germline. This CDR3 comprises 11 residues. CDR3 amino acids: CASITGVEQFF. The CDR3 DNA follows: TGTGCCAGCATAACAGGGGTTGAGCAGTTCTTC.

This clonotype was observed a handful of times. The chain employs TRBV3-1 and TRBJ1-2; D is unclear. Trimming removed 0 bases from V and 2 bases from J, with 7 bases in between. Per the germline V gene, CDR1 is LGHDT and CDR2 is YNNKEL (reference sequence). The CDR3 consists of 14 residues. CDR3 sequence reads: CASSQDWQNYGYTF. CDR3 DNA: TGTGCCAGCAGCCAAGATTGGCAGAACTATGGCTACACCTTC.

This chain links TRBV14 with TRBJ2-1; 9 nucleotides match TRBD2. The trim removed 1 base at V and 10 bases at J, leaving 8 bases unmatched. Germline CDR1 and CDR2: SGHDN and FVKESK. This CDR3 is built from 15 residues. The chain's CDR3 is CASSQGISGLAEQFF. For the CDR3, the DNA is TGTGCCAGCAGCCAAGGAATCTCTGGACTAGCGGAGCAGTTCTTC.

This rearrangement joins TRBV28 to TRBJ2-1, with D hard to call. The CDR3 is 11 amino acids. V dropped 2 bases and J dropped 9 bases, with 5 bases sitting between them. The germline gives CDR1 MDHEN, CDR2 SYDVKM. The CDR3 DNA reads TGTGCCAGCAGTTTAGTCTTTGAGCAGTTCTTC. Encoded protein: CASSLVFEQFF.

The chain joins TRBV27 to TRBJ2-4; 8 positions match TRBD1. After removal of 4 bases from V and 5 bases from J, the junction contained 4 bases not matched to a gene. CDR1 is MNHEY and CDR2 is SMNVEV in the germline V gene (reference sequence). CDR3 length: 14 amino acids. The CDR3 here is CASSSRTGQNIQYF. For the CDR3, the DNA is TGTGCCAGCAGTTCGAGGACAGGGCAAAACATTCAGTACTTC.

This chain joins TRBV11-3 and TRBJ2-7, with D perhaps TRBD1 or TRBD2 (5 bases each). CDR3 size: 14 residues. Between the trimmed V and J ends, which lost 5 bases and 10 bases, there was a span of 21 bases. Looked up from germline, CDR1 is SGHNT and CDR2 is YENEEA. CDR3 protein: CASSTRWGSEPQYF. DNA of the CDR3: TGTGCCAGCAGCACTAGGTGGGGGTCGGAGCCCCAGTACTTC.

The chain joins TRBV7-2 to TRBJ2-7; D remains unclear. Germline V gene sequence: CDR1 SGHTA, CDR2 FQGNSA. The CDR3 has 15 amino acids. V lost 1 base and J lost 3, with 13 bases in between. The CDR3 region is CASSLEATEFYEQYF. The CDR3 bases are TGTGCCAGCAGCTTAGAAGCCACCGAGTTCTACGAGCAGTACTTC. Drawing the rest from reference TRBV7-2 and TRBJ2-7, the complete variable domain is GAGVSQSPSNKVTEKGKDVELRCDPISGHTALYWYRQSLGQGLEFLIYFQGNSAPDKSGLPSDRFSAERTGGSVSTLTIQRTQQEDSAVYLCASSLEATEFYEQYFGPGTRLTVT.

The gene calls are TRBV4-1 and TRBJ2-5, with 11 bases that match TRBD2. Germline V lookup: CDR1 MGHRA, CDR2 YSYEKL. CDR3 length: 17 amino acids. V gave up 4 bases and J gave up 1 base; unmatched junction bases: 8. The CDR3 coding sequence is TGCGCCAGCAGCCCCCTAGGACTAGCGGGCTTCCAAGAGACCCAGTACTTC. Its translation is CASSPLGLAGFQETQYF.

The chain joins TRBV24-1 to TRBJ1-5; D not resolved. This CDR3 comprises 13 residues. Between the trimmed V and J ends, which lost 7 bases and 4 bases, there was a span of 10 bases. Germline V gene sequence: CDR1 KGHDR, CDR2 SFDVKD. The CDR3: CATSEYGNQPQHF. The CDR3 coding sequence is TGTGCCACCAGCGAGTACGGGAATCAGCCCCAGCATTTT.

This clonotype occurred once. The chain employs TRBV19 and TRBJ1-6; D gene unclear. V lost 3 bases to trimming and J lost 9 bases, with 15 bases between them. In germline, CDR1 is LNHDA, CDR2 SQIVND (reference sequence). The CDR3 spans 15 residues. For the CDR3, the DNA is TGTGCCAGTAGTATTGGGCCATCGCCCTTTTCACCCCTCCACTTT. The encoded protein is CASSIGPSPFSPLHF.

The rearrangement uses TRBV10-2 and TRBJ2-7, with 9 bases matching TRBD1. After removal of 6 bases from V and 6 bases from J, the junction contained 9 bases not matched to a gene. CDR3 length: 14 residues. Germline CDR1 WSHSY, CDR2 SAAADI. The CDR3 DNA reads as TGCGCCAGCAGAGCCGGGACAGGGTCTTTCGAGCAGTACTTC. Protein sequence: CASRAGTGSFEQYF.

This chain uses TRBV29-1 with TRBJ1-2; D ambiguous. Germline loops: CDR1 SQVTM, CDR2 ANQGSEA. This CDR3 contains 13 residues. V was trimmed by 8 bases and J by 3 bases, leaving 16 bases between them. The chain's CDR3 is CSSGGGSDYGYTF. The CDR3 nucleotides read TGCAGCTCCGGCGGTGGGTCAGACTATGGCTACACCTTC.

The chain uses TRBV10-3 and TRBJ2-1; 8 nucleotides agree with TRBD2. This CDR3 comprises 16 residues. V was pared by 2 bases and J by 0 bases, with 3 bases of the junction left unmatched. The V gene's germline CDR1 is ENHRY and CDR2 SYGVKD. The CDR3 nucleotides are TGTGCCATCAGTGAGCCGAGCGGGAGCTCCTACAATGAGCAGTTCTTC. Translation: CAISEPSGSSYNEQFF.

The chain carries TRBV2 and TRBJ1-2; no reliable D call. From germline, CDR1 is SNHLY and CDR2 FYNNEI. Trimming took off 3 bases at V and 8 bases at J, with 13 bases between the two ends. The CDR3 length is 13 residues. DNA of the CDR3: TGTGCCAGCAGTGAGTCCCCTCCCCGGGGCTACACCTTC. Its translation: CASSESPPRGYTF.